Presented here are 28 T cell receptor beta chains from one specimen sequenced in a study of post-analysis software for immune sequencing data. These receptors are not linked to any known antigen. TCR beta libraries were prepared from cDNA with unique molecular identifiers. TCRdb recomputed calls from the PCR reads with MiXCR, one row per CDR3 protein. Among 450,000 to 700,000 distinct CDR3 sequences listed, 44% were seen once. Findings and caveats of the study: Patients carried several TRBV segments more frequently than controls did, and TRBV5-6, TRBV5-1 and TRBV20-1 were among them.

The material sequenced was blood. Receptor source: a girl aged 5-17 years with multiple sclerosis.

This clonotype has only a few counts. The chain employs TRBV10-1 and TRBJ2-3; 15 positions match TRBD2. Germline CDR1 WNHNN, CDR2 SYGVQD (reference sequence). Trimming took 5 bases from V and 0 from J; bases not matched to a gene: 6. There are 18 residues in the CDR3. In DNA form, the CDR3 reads TGCGCCAGCAGTCAGGGACTAGCGGGAGGACGGAGCACAGATACGCAGTATTTT. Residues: CASSQGLAGGRSTDTQYF.

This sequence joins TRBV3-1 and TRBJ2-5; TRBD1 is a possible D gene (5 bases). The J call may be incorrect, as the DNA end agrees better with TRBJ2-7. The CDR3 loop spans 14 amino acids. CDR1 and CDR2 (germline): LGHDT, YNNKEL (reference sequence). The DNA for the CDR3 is TGTGCCAGCAGCCAAGATCAGACAGTGACCGAGCAGTACTTC. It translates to CASSQDQTVTEQYF.

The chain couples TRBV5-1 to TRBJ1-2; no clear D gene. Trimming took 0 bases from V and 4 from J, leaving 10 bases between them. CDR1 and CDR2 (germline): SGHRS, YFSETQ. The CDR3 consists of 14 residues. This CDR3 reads CASSLGVSGYGYTF. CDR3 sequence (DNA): TGCGCCAGCAGCTTGGGAGTGTCTGGCTATGGCTACACCTTC. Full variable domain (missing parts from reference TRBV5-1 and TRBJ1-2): KAGVTQTPRYLIKTRGQQVTLSCSPISGHRSVSWYQQTPGQGLQFLFEYFSETQRNKGNFPGRFSGRQFSNSRSEMNVSTLELGDSALYLCASSLGVSGYGYTFGSGTRLTVV.

CDR3 residues: CASGLVSRGASGETQYF. CDR3 bases: TGTGCTAGTGGTTTGGTTTCTCGTGGGGCCTCAGGGGAGACCCAGTACTTC. The chain links TRBV12-5 to TRBJ2-7, with D perhaps matching TRBD1 (5 bases). The closer fit of TRBJ2-5 to the DNA end suggests the J call may be wrong. In germline, CDR1 is LGHNT, CDR2 FRNRAP. The CDR3 consists of 17 residues.

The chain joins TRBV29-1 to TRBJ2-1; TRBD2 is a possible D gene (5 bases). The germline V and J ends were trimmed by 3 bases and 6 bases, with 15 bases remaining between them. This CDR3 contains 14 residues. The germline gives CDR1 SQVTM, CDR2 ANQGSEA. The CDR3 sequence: CSVEGWEQRNEQFF. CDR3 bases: TGCAGCGTTGAGGGGTGGGAGCAACGCAATGAGCAGTTCTTC.

The CDR3 region has the DNA TGTGCCATCAGAACATTGGATGAGCAGTTCTTC. The encoded protein is CAIRTLDEQFF. V and J are TRBV10-3 and TRBJ2-1; D is unclear. The CDR3 loop spans 11 amino acids. CDR1 is ENHRY, CDR2 SYGVKD, per germline. Trimming took off 6 bases at V and 8 bases at J, with 8 bases between the two ends.

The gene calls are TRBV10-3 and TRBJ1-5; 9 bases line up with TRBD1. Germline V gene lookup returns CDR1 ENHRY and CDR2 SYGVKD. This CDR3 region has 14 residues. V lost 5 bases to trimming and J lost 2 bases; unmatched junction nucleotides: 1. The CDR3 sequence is CAISRQGGNQPQHF. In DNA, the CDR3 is TGTGCCATCAGTAGACAGGGGGGCAATCAGCCCCAGCATTTT.

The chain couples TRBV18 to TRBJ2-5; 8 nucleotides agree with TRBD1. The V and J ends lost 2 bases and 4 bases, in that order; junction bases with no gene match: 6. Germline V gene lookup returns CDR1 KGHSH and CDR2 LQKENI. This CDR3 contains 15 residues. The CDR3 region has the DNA TGTGCCAGCTCACCAGACCGGACAGGGCGAGAGACCCAGTACTTC. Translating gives CASSPDRTGRETQYF. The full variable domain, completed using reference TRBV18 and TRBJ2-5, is NAGVMQNPRHLVRRRGQEARLRCSPMKGHSHVYWYRQLPEEGLKFMVYLQKENIIDESGMPKERFSAEFPKEGPSILRIQQVVRGDSAAYFCASSPDRTGRETQYFGPGTRLLVL.

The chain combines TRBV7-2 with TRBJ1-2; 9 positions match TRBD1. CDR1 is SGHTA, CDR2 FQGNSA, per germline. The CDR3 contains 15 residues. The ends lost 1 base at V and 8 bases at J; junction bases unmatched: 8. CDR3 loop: CASSLVLGQGSGYTF. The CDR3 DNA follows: TGTGCCAGCAGCTTAGTTCTGGGACAGGGTTCCGGCTACACCTTC.

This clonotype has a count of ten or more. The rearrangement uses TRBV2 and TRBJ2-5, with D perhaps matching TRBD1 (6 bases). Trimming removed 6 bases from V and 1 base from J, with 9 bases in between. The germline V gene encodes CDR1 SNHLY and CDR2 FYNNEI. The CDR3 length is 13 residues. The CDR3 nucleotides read TGTGCCAGCAGGACAGGTCCCCAAGAGACCCAGTACTTC. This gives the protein CASRTGPQETQYF.

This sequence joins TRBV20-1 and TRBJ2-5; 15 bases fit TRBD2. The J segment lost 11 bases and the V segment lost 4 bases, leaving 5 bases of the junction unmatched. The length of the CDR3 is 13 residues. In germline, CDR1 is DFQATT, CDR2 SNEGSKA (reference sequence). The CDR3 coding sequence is TGCAGTGCTACGGGACTAGCGGGAGGTGAGCAGTACTTC. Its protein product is CSATGLAGGEQYF.

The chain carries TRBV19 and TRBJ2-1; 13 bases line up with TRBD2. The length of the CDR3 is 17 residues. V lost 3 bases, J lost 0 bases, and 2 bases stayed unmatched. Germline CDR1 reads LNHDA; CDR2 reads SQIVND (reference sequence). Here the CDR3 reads CASSIRLAGGSYNEQFF. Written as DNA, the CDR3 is TGTGCCAGTAGTATCCGACTAGCGGGGGGCTCCTACAATGAGCAGTTCTTC.

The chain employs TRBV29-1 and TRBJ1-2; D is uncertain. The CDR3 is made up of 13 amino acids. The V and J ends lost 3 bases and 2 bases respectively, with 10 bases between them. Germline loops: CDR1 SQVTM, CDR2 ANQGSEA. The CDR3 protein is CSVEATGNYGYTF. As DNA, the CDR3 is TGCAGCGTTGAGGCGACGGGAAACTATGGCTACACCTTC.

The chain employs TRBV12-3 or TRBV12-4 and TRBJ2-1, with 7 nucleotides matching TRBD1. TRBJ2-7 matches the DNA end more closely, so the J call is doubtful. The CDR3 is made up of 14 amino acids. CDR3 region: CATSNLRDSNEQYF. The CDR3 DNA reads TGTGCCACCAGCAACTTACGGGACAGCAACGAGCAGTACTTC.

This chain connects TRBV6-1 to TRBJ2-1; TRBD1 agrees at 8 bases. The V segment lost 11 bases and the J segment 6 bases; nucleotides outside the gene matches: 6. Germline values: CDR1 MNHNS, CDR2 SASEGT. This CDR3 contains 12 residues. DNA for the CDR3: TGTGCCGAGCAGGGGGCCTCCAATGAGCAGTTCTTC. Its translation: CAEQGASNEQFF.

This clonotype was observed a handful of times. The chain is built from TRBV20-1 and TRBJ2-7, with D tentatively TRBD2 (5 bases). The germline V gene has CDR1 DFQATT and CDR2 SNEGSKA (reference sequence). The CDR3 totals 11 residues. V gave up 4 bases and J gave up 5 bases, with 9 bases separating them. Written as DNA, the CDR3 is TGCAGTGCTATAAGTAGCGACGAGCAGTACTTC. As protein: CSAISSDEQYF.

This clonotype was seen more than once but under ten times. CDR3: CSDGTGGVSGYGYTF. For the CDR3, the DNA is TGCAGCGACGGGACAGGGGGGGTGTCGGGCTATGGCTACACCTTC. V and J are TRBV29-1 and TRBJ1-2; the match to TRBD1 covers 11 bases. The junction had 11 bases not matched to a gene; V was cut back by 7 bases and J by 4 bases. The V gene's germline CDR1 is SQVTM and CDR2 ANQGSEA. This CDR3 region has 15 residues.

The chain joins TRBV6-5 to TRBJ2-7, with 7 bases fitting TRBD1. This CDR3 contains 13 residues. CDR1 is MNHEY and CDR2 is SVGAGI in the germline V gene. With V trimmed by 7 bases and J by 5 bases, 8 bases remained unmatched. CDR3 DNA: TGTGCCAGCACCGCACTAACAGGGGACGAGCAGTACTTC. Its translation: CASTALTGDEQYF.

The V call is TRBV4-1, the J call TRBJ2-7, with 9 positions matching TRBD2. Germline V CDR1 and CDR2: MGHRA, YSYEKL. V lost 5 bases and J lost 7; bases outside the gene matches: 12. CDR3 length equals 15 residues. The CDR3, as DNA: TGCGCCAGCAGCGAAGCGGGGGGCCTTGCCAATGAGCAGTACTTC. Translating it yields CASSEAGGLANEQYF.

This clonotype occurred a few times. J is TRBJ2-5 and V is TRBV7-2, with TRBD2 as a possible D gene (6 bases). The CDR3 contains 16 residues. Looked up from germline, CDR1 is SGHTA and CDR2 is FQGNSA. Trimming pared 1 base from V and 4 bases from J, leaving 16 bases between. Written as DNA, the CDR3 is TGTGCCAGCAGCTTAGAAGGGGCCCTGGGGGGAGAGACCCAGTACTTC. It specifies CASSLEGALGGETQYF.

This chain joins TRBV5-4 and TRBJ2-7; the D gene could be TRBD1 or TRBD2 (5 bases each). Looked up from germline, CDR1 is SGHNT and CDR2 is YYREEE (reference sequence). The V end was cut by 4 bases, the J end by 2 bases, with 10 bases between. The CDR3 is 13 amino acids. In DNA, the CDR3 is TGTGCCAGCAGCGCCGGGACGGCCTACGAGCAGTACTTC. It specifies CASSAGTAYEQYF.

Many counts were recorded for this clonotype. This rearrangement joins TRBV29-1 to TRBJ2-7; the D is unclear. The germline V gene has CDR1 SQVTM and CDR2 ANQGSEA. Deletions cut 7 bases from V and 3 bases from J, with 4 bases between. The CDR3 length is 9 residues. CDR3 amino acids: CSAGYEQYF. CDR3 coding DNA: TGCAGCGCTGGCTACGAGCAGTACTTC.

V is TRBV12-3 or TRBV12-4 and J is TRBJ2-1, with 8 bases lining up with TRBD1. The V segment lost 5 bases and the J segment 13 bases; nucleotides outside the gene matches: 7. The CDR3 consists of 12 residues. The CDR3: CASSRGTGEQFF. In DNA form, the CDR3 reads TGTGCCAGCAGTCGAGGGACAGGCGAACAGTTCTTC.

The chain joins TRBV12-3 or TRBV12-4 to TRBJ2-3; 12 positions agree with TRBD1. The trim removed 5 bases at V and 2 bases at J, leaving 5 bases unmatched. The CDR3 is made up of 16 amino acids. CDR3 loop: CASSIGTGGLTDTQYF. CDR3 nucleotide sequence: TGTGCCAGCAGTATTGGGACAGGGGGCCTCACAGATACGCAGTATTTT.

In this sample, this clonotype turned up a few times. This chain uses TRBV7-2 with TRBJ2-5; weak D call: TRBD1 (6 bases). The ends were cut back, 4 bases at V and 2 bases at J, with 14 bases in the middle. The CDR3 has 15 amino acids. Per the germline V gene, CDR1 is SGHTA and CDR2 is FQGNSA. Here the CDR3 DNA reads TGTGCCAGCAGCTGGGGGCAACGGCTACAAGAGACCCAGTACTTC. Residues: CASSWGQRLQETQYF.

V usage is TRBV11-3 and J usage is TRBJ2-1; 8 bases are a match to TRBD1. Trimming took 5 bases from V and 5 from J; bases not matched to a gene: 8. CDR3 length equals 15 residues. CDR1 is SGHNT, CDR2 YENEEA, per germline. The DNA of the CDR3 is TGTGCCAGCAGCCTCCGACAGGGGACGAACAATGAGCAGTTCTTC. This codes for CASSLRQGTNNEQFF. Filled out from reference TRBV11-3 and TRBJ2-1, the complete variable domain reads EAGVVQSPRYKIIEKKQPVAFWCNPISGHNTLYWYLQNLGQGPELLIRYENEEAVDDSQLPKDRFSAERLKGVDSTLKIQPAELGDSAVYLCASSLRQGTNNEQFFGPGTRLTVL.

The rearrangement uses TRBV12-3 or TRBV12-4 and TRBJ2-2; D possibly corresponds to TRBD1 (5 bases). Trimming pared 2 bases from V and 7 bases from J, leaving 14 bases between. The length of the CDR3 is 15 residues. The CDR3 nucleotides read TGTGCCAGCAGTTTAATGGACATTTCAGGCGGGGAGCTGTTTTTT. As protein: CASSLMDISGGELFF.

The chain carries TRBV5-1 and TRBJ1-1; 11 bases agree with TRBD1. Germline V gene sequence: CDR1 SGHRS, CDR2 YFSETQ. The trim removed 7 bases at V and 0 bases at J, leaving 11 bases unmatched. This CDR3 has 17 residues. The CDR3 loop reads CASGLSGTGGLNTEAFF. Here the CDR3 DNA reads TGCGCCAGCGGACTCTCCGGGACAGGGGGTCTGAACACTGAAGCTTTCTTT.